This TCR beta chain was sequenced in a study of blood T cell repertoires in COVID-19. Whole-study context: Sites in the United States, Italy and Spain provided acute and convalescent COVID-19 samples. T cells, B-cell-depleted T cells, or PBMCs provided the cDNA or gDNA that served as material.

In terms of age and location, participants ranged from roughly 18 to 90 years and lived in roughly 22 US areas. Participants reported their clinical history, and cohort assignment relied on those reports. The method was immunoSEQ multiplex PCR; TCRdb's version includes in-frame clones alone and lacks a portion of them. Of roughly 220,000 clones detected, approximately 86% appear once; the ten largest clones hold 3.8%. This CDR3 contains 16 residues. With 5 bases clipped from V and 2 bases from J, the junction kept 11 bases outside the gene matches. The germline V gene encodes CDR1 MDHEN and CDR2 SYDVKM.

The sequence derives from a woman aged 40 to 50 with acute COVID-19. The material sequenced was PBMCs or T cells enriched from blood (not recorded which). The chain combines TRBV28 with TRBJ2-5; 7 bases match TRBD2. CDR3 residues: CASSLTWTRKQETQYF. CDR3 DNA sequence: TGTGCCAGCAGTCTCACGTGGACTAGAAAACAAGAGACCCAGTACTTC.